A single sample gave rise to the 21 T cell receptor beta chains below, sequenced in a study of T-cell memory formation after mild COVID-19. Using its own MiXCR run on the 5' RACE reads, TCRdb lists one record per CDR3 protein. The sample lists around 110,000 distinct CDR3 sequences; roughly an eighth were seen once. Specimen: PBMCs or a T cell subset sorted from them (not recorded which). These receptors originate from a man aged 18 to 35 who had mild COVID-19 (a few samples of this study predate the infection). Cell type and time point are not known.

At least ten counts were recorded for this clonotype. CDR3 coding DNA: TGTGCCAGCAGCCCGACAAGGGTTCAAGAGACCCAGTACTTC. It specifies CASSPTRVQETQYF. The chain links TRBV7-6 to TRBJ2-5; D is ambiguous. The V end lost 5 bases, the J end lost 2 bases, and 12 bases lay between the germline ends. CDR1 is SGHVS and CDR2 is FNYEAQ in the germline V gene. This CDR3 is built from 14 residues.

This clonotype has ten or more counts. The chain has TRBV27 and TRBJ2-7; tentatively, D is TRBD2 (7 bases). Germline-derived CDR1 and CDR2 are MNHEY and SMNVEV (reference sequence). V lost 4 bases and J 5 bases, leaving 18 bases between the germline ends. The length of the CDR3 is 15 residues. The CDR3 nucleotides are TGTGCCAGCAGTTCCTTTGGGGGGGGCTTGGACGAGCAGTACTTC. It is translated as CASSSFGGGLDEQYF.

A single count supports this clonotype. The chain recombines TRBV29-1 with TRBJ2-3; TRBD2 is a possible D gene (5 bases). The CDR3 contains 11 residues. CDR1 SQVTM and CDR2 ANQGSEA come from the germline V gene. Trimming left V 8 bases short and J 3 bases short, with 9 bases between. CDR3 sequence: CSLSGTDTQYF. DNA of the CDR3: TGCAGCCTCTCGGGGACAGATACGCAGTATTTT.

The V gene is TRBV6-2 or TRBV6-3, the J gene TRBJ2-3; D might be TRBD2 (5 bases). Per germline, CDR1 MNHEY and CDR2 SVGEGT. The V gene lost 3 bases and the J gene lost 4 bases, with 11 bases spanning the gap. The CDR3 totals 14 residues. CDR3 in DNA: TGTGCCAGCAGTTATCGAGCGGCAGCAGATACGCAGTATTTT. This translates into CASSYRAAADTQYF.

This clonotype has just a few counts. The chain has TRBV12-3 or TRBV12-4 and TRBJ2-1; a possible D gene is TRBD1 (6 bases). V lost 7 bases to trimming and J lost 1 base, with 8 bases between them. CDR3 length: 13 residues. In DNA form, the CDR3 reads TGTGCCAGCACGGGGACATCCTACAATGAGCAGTTCTTC. Protein: CASTGTSYNEQFF.

This chain links TRBV5-5 with TRBJ2-3, with D unclear. Trimming removed 0 bases from V and 6 bases from J, with 8 bases in between. This CDR3 region has 13 residues. Germline loops: CDR1 SGHKS, CDR2 YYEKEE (reference sequence). CDR3: CASSLEVRDTQYF. The CDR3 DNA reads TGTGCCAGCAGCTTGGAGGTCAGGGATACGCAGTATTTT.

The chain is built from TRBV5-1 and TRBJ2-2, with unresolved D. The CDR3 is made up of 13 amino acids. With 3 bases removed from V and 5 bases from J, the gap between germline ends came to 8 bases. Germline V gene sequence: CDR1 SGHRS, CDR2 YFSETQ. In DNA, the CDR3 is TGCGCCAGCAGCTGGCAGGTGACCGGGGAGCTGTTTTTT. This encodes CASSWQVTGELFF.

The V call is TRBV28, the J call TRBJ2-3; D may be TRBD1 or TRBD2 (5 bases each). Germline CDR1 is MDHEN and CDR2 is SYDVKM. Trimming removed 2 bases from V and 3 bases from J, with 12 bases in between. The CDR3 loop spans 15 amino acids. The CDR3 loop is CASSLGGLATDTQYF. CDR3 DNA: TGTGCCAGCAGTTTAGGGGGTTTAGCGACAGATACGCAGTATTTT. Full variable domain (remainder filled in from reference TRBV28 and TRBJ2-3): DVKVTQSSRYLVKRTGEKVFLECVQDMDHENMFWYRQDPGLGLRLIYFSYDVKMKEKGDIPEGYSVSREKKERFSLILESASTNQTSMYLCASSLGGLATDTQYFGPGTRLTVL.

The chain recombines TRBV4-1 with TRBJ1-1; no definite D call. This CDR3 is built from 14 residues. Germline CDR1 reads MGHRA; CDR2 reads YSYEKL. Trimming took off 1 base at V and 1 base at J, with 7 bases between the two ends. CDR3 nucleotides: TGCGCCAGCAGCCAAGTTGCGGGGAACACTGAAGCTTTCTTT. This sequence encodes CASSQVAGNTEAFF.

CDR3 nucleotides: TGTGCCAGCAGTTACCCCTATCAGGGAGGGGATGAGCAGTTCTTC. Its protein is CASSYPYQGGDEQFF. This chain uses TRBV6-2 or TRBV6-3 with TRBJ2-1, with 7 bases that match TRBD2. V lost 2 bases and J lost 8; bases outside the gene matches: 9. Germline assignment: CDR1 MNHEY and CDR2 SVGEGT. The CDR3 totals 15 residues.

This clonotype was recorded a few times. CDR3 in DNA: TGTGCCAGCAGCACTGGGACAGGGGGGTTGGGTGAGCAGTTCTTC. It encodes CASSTGTGGLGEQFF. The rearrangement links TRBV7-8 to TRBJ2-1; 11 bases are a match to TRBD1. The CDR3 is 15 residues long. Germline CDR1 SGHVS, CDR2 FQNEAQ. V shed 5 bases, J shed 9 bases, and the junction held 9 bases outside the gene matches.

The chain joins TRBV12-3 or TRBV12-4 to TRBJ1-6; possible D gene TRBD1, 5 bases. The CDR3 covers 14 residues. Trimming took off 5 bases at V and 7 bases at J, with 12 bases between the two ends. CDR3 region: CASSQRGRNSPLHF. CDR3 coding DNA: TGTGCCAGCAGTCAAAGGGGTAGGAATTCACCCCTCCACTTT.

This clonotype was seen once. The gene calls are TRBV6-5 and TRBJ2-4; D is possibly TRBD1 or TRBD2 (7 bases each). There are 17 residues in the CDR3. The germline V gene encodes CDR1 MNHEY and CDR2 SVGAGI. Trimming cost V 6 bases and J 5 bases, with 23 bases left between them. The CDR3 DNA reads as TGTGCCAGCAGGCCCGGGACAGCGTGGGCGGGGGAAAACATTCAGTACTTC. Translating gives CASRPGTAWAGENIQYF.

This clonotype was seen more than once but under ten times. The chain is built from TRBV20-1 and TRBJ2-3; 8 bases match TRBD2. Trimming took 6 bases from V and 1 from J; bases not matched to a gene: 6. Germline lookup yields CDR1 DFQATT and CDR2 SNEGSKA (reference sequence). The CDR3 is 14 amino acids. In DNA form, the CDR3 reads TGCAGTGCCTTGAATAGCGGGGGCACAGATACGCAGTATTTT. Translated, it gives CSALNSGGTDTQYF.

This clonotype was found many times. CDR3 loop: CASSLVGGRPYNEQFF. For the CDR3, the DNA is TGCGCCAGCAGCTTGGTCGGGGGGCGGCCCTACAATGAGCAGTTCTTC. This chain connects TRBV5-1 to TRBJ2-1; D perhaps matches TRBD2 (7 bases). V lost 0 bases and J 2 bases, leaving 12 bases between the germline ends. Looked up from germline, CDR1 is SGHRS and CDR2 is YFSETQ. The CDR3 runs to 16 residues.

V and J are TRBV6-1 and TRBJ2-5, with D possibly TRBD2 on 6 matching bases. CDR1 MNHNS and CDR2 SASEGT come from the germline V gene. The CDR3 has 15 residues. V lost 0 bases, J lost 4 bases, and 12 bases lay in between. This chain's CDR3 is CASSEALRGGETQYF. The CDR3 nucleotides read TGTGCCAGCAGTGAAGCGCTTCGGGGAGGAGAGACCCAGTACTTC.

The rearrangement uses TRBV27 and TRBJ2-7, with a tentative D call TRBD2 (6 bases). This CDR3 region has 15 residues. Germline assignment: CDR1 MNHEY and CDR2 SMNVEV (reference sequence). The germline V and J ends were trimmed by 4 bases and 3 bases, with 16 bases remaining between them. In DNA form, the CDR3 reads TGTGCCAGCAGTTGGAGACGGGGGATCAACTACGAGCAGTACGTC. As protein: CASSWRRGINYEQYV.

This sequence joins TRBV5-1 and TRBJ2-3; a weak D match, TRBD1 (5 bases). The CDR3 loop spans 15 amino acids. Germline-derived CDR1 and CDR2 are SGHRS and YFSETQ. Trimming took 1 base from V and 1 from J, leaving 10 bases between them. The CDR3 protein is CASSLSQGGTDTQYF. For the CDR3, the DNA is TGCGCCAGCAGCTTGTCGCAGGGTGGCACAGATACGCAGTATTTT.

This clonotype was seen more than once but under ten times. The chain has TRBV7-9 and TRBJ2-7; D unclear. CDR1 and CDR2 from the germline V gene are SEHNR and FQNEAQ (reference sequence). This CDR3 has 12 amino acids. V lost 1 base, J lost 5 bases, and 6 bases lay in between. CDR3 loop: CASSLVVDEQYF. For the CDR3, the DNA is TGTGCCAGCAGCTTAGTGGTCGACGAGCAGTACTTC.

Here the CDR3 reads CASSLDRGSEQYF. The DNA for the CDR3 is TGTGCCAGCAGCTTAGACAGGGGCTCCGAGCAGTACTTC. The chain couples TRBV7-6 to TRBJ2-7; 7 bases are a match to TRBD1. Losses at the gene ends were 1 base for V and 6 bases for J; bases not matched to a gene: 3. The CDR3 runs to 13 residues. Per the germline V gene, CDR1 is SGHVS and CDR2 is FNYEAQ.

The chain couples TRBV3-1 to TRBJ2-4; D is perhaps TRBD1 (6 bases). This CDR3 comprises 16 residues. Germline CDR1 and CDR2: LGHDT and YNNKEL (reference sequence). Trimming stripped 2 bases from V and 0 bases from J, with 11 bases between. CDR3 loop: CASSQPRTAAKNIQYF. In nucleotides, the CDR3 is TGTGCCAGCAGCCAACCGAGGACAGCAGCCAAAAACATTCAGTACTTC.